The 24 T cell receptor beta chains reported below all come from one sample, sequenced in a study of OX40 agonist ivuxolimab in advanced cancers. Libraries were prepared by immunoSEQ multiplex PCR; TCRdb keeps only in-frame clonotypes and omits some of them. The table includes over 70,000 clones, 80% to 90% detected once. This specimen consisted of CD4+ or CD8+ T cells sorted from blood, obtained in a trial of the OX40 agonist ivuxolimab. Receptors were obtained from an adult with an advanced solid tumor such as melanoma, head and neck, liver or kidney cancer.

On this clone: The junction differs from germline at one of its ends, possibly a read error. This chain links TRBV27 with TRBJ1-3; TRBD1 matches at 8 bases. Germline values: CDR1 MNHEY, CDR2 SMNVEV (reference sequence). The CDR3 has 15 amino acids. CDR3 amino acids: CASSVSGGTGNTIYF. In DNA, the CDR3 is TGTGCCAGCAGTGTATCAGGGGGCACTGGAAACACCATATATTTT.

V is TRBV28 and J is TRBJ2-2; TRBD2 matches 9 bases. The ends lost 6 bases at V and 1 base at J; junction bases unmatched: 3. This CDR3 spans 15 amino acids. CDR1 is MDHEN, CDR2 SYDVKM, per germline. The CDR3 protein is CASSATSGNTGELFF. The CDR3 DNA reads TGTGCCAGCAGCGCGACTAGCGGGAACACCGGGGAGCTGTTTTTT. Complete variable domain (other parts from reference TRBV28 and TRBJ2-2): DVKVTQSSRYLVKRTGEKVFLECVQDMDHENMFWYRQDPGLGLRLIYFSYDVKMKEKGDIPEGYSVSREKKERFSLILESASTNQTSMYLCASSATSGNTGELFFGEGSRLTVL.

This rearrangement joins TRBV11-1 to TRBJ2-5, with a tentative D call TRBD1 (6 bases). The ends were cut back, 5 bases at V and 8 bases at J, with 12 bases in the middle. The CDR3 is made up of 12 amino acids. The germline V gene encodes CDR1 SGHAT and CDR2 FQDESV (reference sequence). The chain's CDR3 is CASSKDSYTQYF. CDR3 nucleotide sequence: TGTGCCAGCAGCAAGGACAGCTATACCCAGTACTTC. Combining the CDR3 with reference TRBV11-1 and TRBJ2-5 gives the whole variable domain EAEVAQSPRYKITEKSQAVAFWCDPISGHATLYWYRQILGQGPELLVQFQDESVVDDSQLPKDRFSAERLKGVDSTLKIQPAELGDSAMYLCASSKDSYTQYFGPGTRLLVL.

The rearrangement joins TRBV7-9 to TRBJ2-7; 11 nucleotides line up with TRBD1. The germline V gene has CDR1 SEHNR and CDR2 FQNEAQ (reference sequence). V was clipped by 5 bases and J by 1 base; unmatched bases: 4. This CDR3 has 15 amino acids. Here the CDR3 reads CASSGQGALSYEQYF. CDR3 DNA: TGTGCCAGCAGCGGACAGGGGGCGCTTTCCTACGAGCAGTACTTC. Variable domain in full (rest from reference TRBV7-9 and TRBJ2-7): DTGVSQNPRHKITKRGQNVTFRCDPISEHNRLYWYRQTLGQGPEFLTYFQNEAQLEKSRLLSDRFSAERPKGSFSTLEIQRTEQGDSAMYLCASSGQGALSYEQYFGPGTRLTVT.

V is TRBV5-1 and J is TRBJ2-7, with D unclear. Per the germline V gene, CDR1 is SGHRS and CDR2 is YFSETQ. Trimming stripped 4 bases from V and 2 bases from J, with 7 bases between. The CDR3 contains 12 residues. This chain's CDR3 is CASSSEAYEQYF. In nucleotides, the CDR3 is TGCGCCAGCAGCAGCGAGGCCTACGAGCAGTACTTC.

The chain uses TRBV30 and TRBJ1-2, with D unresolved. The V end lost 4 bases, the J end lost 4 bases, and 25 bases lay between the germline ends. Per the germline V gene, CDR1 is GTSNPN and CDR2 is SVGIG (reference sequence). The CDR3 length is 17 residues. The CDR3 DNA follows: TGTGCCTGGACCACCCCCCGGGCTGCCGTCCCCCCCTATGGCTACACCTTC. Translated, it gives CAWTTPRAAVPPYGYTF. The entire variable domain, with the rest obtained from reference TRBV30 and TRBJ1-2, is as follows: SQTIHQWPATLVQPVGSPLSLECTVEGTSNPNLYWYRQAAGRGLQLLFYSVGIGQISSEVPQNLSASRPQDRQFILSSKKLLLSDSGFYLCAWTTPRAAVPPYGYTFGSGTRLTVV.

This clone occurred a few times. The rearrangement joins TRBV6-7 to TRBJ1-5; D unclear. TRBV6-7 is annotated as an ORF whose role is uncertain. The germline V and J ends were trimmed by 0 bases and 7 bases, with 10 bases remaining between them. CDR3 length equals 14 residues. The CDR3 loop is CASSYSRLGQPQHF. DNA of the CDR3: TGTGCCAGCAGTTACTCGAGGTTAGGCCAGCCCCAGCATTTT.

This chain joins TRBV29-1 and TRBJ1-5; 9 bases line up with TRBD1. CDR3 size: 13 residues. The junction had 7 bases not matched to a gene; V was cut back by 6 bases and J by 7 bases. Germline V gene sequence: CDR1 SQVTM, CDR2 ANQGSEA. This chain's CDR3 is CSVRDRAEQPQHF. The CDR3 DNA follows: TGCAGCGTGAGGGACAGGGCGGAACAGCCCCAGCATTTT.

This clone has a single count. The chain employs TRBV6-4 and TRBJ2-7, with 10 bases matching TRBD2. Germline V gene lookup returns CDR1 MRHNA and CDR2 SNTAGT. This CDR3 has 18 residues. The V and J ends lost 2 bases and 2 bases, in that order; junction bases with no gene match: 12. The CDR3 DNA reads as TGTGCCAGCAGTGACGCCTACTCTAGCGGGAGATACCCCTACGAGCAGTACTTC. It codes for CASSDAYSSGRYPYEQYF.

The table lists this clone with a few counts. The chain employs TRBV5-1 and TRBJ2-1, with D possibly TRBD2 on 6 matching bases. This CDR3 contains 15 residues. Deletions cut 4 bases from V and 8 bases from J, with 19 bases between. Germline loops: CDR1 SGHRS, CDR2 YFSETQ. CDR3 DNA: TGCGCCAGCAGCGACGGGACTGAAGGGAGGCATGAGCAGTTCTTC. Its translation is CASSDGTEGRHEQFF.

CDR3 region: CASGNRGAEQYF. CDR3 DNA: TGTGCCAGCGGGAATAGGGGGGCCGAGCAGTACTTC. The gene calls are TRBV27 and TRBJ2-5; D possibly matches TRBD1 or TRBD2 (6 bases each). The closer fit of TRBJ2-7 to the DNA end suggests the J call may be wrong. The CDR3 sequence is 12 residues long. Germline CDR1 and CDR2: MNHEY and SMNVEV (reference sequence).

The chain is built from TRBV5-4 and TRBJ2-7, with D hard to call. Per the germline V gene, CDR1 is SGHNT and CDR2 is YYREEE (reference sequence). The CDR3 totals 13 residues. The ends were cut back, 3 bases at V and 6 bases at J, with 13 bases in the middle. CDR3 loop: CASSSRWVGEQYF. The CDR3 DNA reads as TGTGCCAGCAGCTCCCGATGGGTAGGCGAGCAGTACTTC.

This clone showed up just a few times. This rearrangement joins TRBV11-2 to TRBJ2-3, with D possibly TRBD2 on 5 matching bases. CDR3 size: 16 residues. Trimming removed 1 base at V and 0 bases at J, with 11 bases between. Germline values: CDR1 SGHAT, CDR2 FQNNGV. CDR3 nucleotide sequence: TGTGCCAGCAGCTTAGGAACTAGTTTGAGCACAGATACGCAGTATTTT. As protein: CASSLGTSLSTDTQYF.

In DNA, the CDR3 is TGTGCCAGCAGCCAAGAACGTGGGCAGGGGGGTTGGGCTTTCTTT. It translates to CASSQERGQGGWAFF. The chain recombines TRBV4-2 with TRBJ1-1; TRBD1 agrees at 7 bases. Germline values: CDR1 LGHNA, CDR2 YNFKEQ. Losses at the gene ends were 0 bases for V and 11 bases for J; bases not matched to a gene: 12. The CDR3 is 15 residues long.

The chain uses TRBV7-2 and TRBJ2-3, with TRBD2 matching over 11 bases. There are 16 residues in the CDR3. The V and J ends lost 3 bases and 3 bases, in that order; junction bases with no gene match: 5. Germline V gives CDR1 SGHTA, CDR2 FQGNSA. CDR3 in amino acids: CASSFQLAGGTDTQYF. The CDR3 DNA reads TGTGCCAGCAGCTTCCAGCTAGCGGGGGGTACAGATACGCAGTATTTT.

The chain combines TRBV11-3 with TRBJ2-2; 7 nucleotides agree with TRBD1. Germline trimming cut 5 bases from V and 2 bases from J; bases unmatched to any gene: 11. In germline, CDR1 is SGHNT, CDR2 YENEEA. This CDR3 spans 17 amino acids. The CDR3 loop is CASSPFITGANTGELFF. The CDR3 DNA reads TGTGCCAGCAGCCCCTTCATAACAGGGGCAAACACCGGGGAGCTGTTTTTT.

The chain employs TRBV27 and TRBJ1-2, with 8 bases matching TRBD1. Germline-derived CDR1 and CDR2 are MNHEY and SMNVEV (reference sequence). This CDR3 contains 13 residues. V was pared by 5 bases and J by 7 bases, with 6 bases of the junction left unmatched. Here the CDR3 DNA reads TGTGCCAGCAGTCTCAGACAGGGGTTTGGCTACACCTTC. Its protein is CASSLRQGFGYTF.

The CDR3 DNA reads TGTGCCTGGAGTGTACACTCTTCAGGGGTCTCCCCTTTGCGGGACGAGCAGTACTTC. Translation: CAWSVHSSGVSPLRDEQYF. This rearrangement joins TRBV30 to TRBJ2-7, with D possibly being TRBD1 (6 bases). The CDR3 contains 19 residues. Germline-derived CDR1 and CDR2 are GTSNPN and SVGIG (reference sequence). Trimming pared 0 bases from V and 5 bases from J, leaving 29 bases between.

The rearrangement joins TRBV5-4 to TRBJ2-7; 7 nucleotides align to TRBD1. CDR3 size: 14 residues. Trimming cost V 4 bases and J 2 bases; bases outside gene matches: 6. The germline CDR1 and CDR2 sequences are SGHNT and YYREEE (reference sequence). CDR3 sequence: CASSGGTETYEQYF. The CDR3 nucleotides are TGTGCCAGCAGCGGTGGGACAGAGACCTACGAGCAGTACTTC.

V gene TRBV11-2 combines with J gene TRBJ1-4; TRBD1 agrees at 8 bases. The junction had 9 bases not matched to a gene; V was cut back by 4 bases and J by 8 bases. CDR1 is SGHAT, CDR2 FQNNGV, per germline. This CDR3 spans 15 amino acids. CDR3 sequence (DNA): TGTGCCAGCAGCTCAGAGACAGGGGCTTTCGAAAAACTGTTTTTT. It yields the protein CASSSETGAFEKLFF.

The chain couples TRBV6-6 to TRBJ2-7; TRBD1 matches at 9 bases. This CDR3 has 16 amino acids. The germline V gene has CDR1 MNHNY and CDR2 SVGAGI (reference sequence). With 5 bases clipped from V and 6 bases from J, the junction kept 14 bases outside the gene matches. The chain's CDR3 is CASSRWTGDRAVEQYF. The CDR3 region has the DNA TGTGCCAGCAGTCGCTGGACAGGGGATAGGGCTGTCGAGCAGTACTTC.

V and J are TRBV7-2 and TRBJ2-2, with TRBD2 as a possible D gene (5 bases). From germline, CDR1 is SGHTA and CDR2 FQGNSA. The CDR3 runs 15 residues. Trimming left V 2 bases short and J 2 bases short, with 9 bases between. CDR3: CASSLYGRNTGELFF. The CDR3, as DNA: TGTGCCAGCAGCTTATATGGGAGAAACACCGGGGAGCTGTTTTTT.

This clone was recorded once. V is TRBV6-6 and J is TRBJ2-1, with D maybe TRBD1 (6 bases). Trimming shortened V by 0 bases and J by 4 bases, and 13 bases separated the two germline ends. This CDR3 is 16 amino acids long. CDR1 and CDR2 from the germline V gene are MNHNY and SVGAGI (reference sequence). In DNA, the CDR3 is TGTGCCAGCAGTTACTCGCCCGGACAGCTATACAATGAGCAGTTCTTC. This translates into CASSYSPGQLYNEQFF.

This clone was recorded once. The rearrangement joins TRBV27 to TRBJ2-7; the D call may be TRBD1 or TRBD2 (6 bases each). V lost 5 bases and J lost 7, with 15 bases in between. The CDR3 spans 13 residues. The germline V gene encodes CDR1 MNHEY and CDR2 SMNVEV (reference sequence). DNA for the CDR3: TGTGCCAGCAGTCCCCTCACAGGGACTGAGCAGTACTTC. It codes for CASSPLTGTEQYF.